This entry concerns a single T cell receptor beta chain. What it binds is not known. This entry belongs to a study of cytomegalovirus exposure and HLA in healthy donors. Study outcomes and limitations: The authors later found HLA-associated TCR beta chains more clonally expanded than equally common others. Within an earlier analysis, most TCR beta V segments proved productive either about 87% or about 30% of the time.

Germline CDR1 and CDR2: KGHSH and LQKENI. Germline trimming cut 2 bases from V and 2 bases from J; bases unmatched to any gene: 15. The CDR3 has 18 residues. Researchers ran the PCR with 60 Vbeta and 13 Jbeta primers. Under the authors' procedure: An analysis that came later counted tens of millions of unique TCR beta chains, around 10 million shared. Clones were read by immunoSEQ multiplex PCR, and TCRdb kept only the in-frame ones, dropping some. V, J and clone size are those of that table, while D and trimming were read from the DNA. The sample carries 110,000 or so clones, roughly 80% recorded once.

Input material: PBMCs. The V and J genes are TRBV18 and TRBJ2-7, with 7 positions matching TRBD1. The origin of this receptor is a woman aged 25 to 39 in good health and CMV-seropositive. CDR3 sequence (DNA): TGTGCCAGCTCACCAGCGAAGGGGGCTTCAAGTTTACCCTACGAGCAGTACTTC. Amino acids: CASSPAKGASSLPYEQYF.